These 28 T cell receptor beta chains came from one sample sequenced in a study of Graves' ophthalmopathy and Graves' hyperthyroidism. RNA transcripts were the source from which TCR beta CDR3 regions were amplified. First-round RT-PCR with HTBI primers preceded a second-round multiplex PCR. TCRdb re-derived calls from the multiplex PCR reads in MiXCR, one entry per CDR3 protein. The repertoire consists of 300,000 to 400,000 distinct CDR3 sequences, with about 17% occurring once and the leading ten covering 2% to 3%. The sample comprised peripheral blood. The receptors stem from an adult woman with stable Graves' hyperthyroidism.

This clonotype was seen repeatedly, ten times or more. The V gene is TRBV28, the J gene TRBJ2-5; 7 nucleotides align to TRBD1. Germline V gene sequence: CDR1 MDHEN, CDR2 SYDVKM. The CDR3 spans 16 residues. The trim removed 5 bases at V and 4 bases at J, leaving 13 bases unmatched. CDR3 coding DNA: TGTGCCAGCAGTAGTCCGACAGGGTCCTACTCAGAGACCCAGTACTTC. Its translation: CASSSPTGSYSETQYF.

This clonotype was counted only a few times. The chain recombines TRBV25-1 with TRBJ2-7; D is tentatively TRBD1 or TRBD2 (5 bases each). The V end lost 4 bases, the J end lost 2 bases, and 15 bases lay between the germline ends. CDR3 length equals 15 residues. Germline V gene lookup returns CDR1 MGHDK and CDR2 SYGVNS. CDR3: CASSGRRLGAYEQYF. The CDR3, as DNA: TGTGCCAGCAGTGGAAGACGGTTGGGGGCCTACGAGCAGTACTTC.

This clonotype was detected ten times or more. The chain recombines TRBV19 with TRBJ1-5; D gene uncertain. This CDR3 region has 14 residues. Trimming pared 5 bases from V and 0 bases from J, leaving 8 bases between. Germline V gene lookup returns CDR1 LNHDA and CDR2 SQIVND (reference sequence). CDR3 sequence (DNA): TGTGCCAGTAGTGCCACATATAGCAATCAGCCCCAGCATTTT. It translates to CASSATYSNQPQHF.

This clonotype was counted ten times or more. The chain combines TRBV12-5 with TRBJ2-7; 8 bases are a match to TRBD1. Looked up from germline, CDR1 is LGHNT and CDR2 is FRNRAP. Trimming removed 0 bases from V and 4 bases from J; junction bases left unmatched: 5. This CDR3 comprises 15 residues. CDR3 sequence: CASGLVPGGGYEQYF. The CDR3 DNA follows: TGTGCTAGTGGTTTGGTCCCAGGGGGCGGTTACGAGCAGTACTTC.

The V gene is TRBV28, the J gene TRBJ1-2; D perhaps matches TRBD1 (5 bases). The CDR3 extends over 16 amino acids. Germline V gene sequence: CDR1 MDHEN, CDR2 SYDVKM. Trimming took 8 bases from V and 3 from J, leaving 22 bases between them. The DNA for the CDR3 is TGTGCCAGCCATTTCGGACGGACATCATCTGACTATGGCTACACCTTC. Its protein product is CASHFGRTSSDYGYTF.

This clonotype was seen at least ten times. The CDR3 coding sequence is TGTGCCAGCAGTGAACTATTAGGATGGGACAGGGGGCTCAAGAGCACTGAAGCTTTCTTT. It codes for CASSELLGWDRGLKSTEAFF. This chain uses TRBV2 with TRBJ1-1, with 12 positions matching TRBD1. CDR1 and CDR2 (germline): SNHLY, FYNNEI. Trimming cost V 2 bases and J 4 bases; bases outside gene matches: 17. The CDR3 is 20 amino acids.

This clonotype was recorded many times. The chain recombines TRBV27 with TRBJ1-2; D remains unclear. CDR3 length: 14 amino acids. Germline CDR1 is MNHEY and CDR2 is SMNVEV (reference sequence). V shed 0 bases and J shed 8 bases, with 13 bases lying between them. The CDR3 sequence is CASSLSGGESGYTF. CDR3 DNA: TGTGCCAGCAGTTTATCGGGTGGGGAGTCCGGCTACACCTTC.

This clonotype was detected only a few times. The chain has TRBV10-3 and TRBJ1-5, with unresolved D. The CDR3 covers 14 residues. V was pared by 3 bases and J by 6 bases, with 12 bases between. Germline V gives CDR1 ENHRY, CDR2 SYGVKD. CDR3 loop: CAISEVRDGQPQHF. The DNA of the CDR3 is TGTGCCATCAGTGAAGTTAGGGATGGTCAGCCCCAGCATTTT.

This clonotype was recorded at least ten times. The chain couples TRBV6-1 to TRBJ2-5; TRBD2 is a possible D gene (7 bases). This CDR3 spans 13 amino acids. Per germline, CDR1 MNHNS and CDR2 SASEGT. The germline V and J ends were trimmed by 4 bases and 4 bases, with 10 bases remaining between them. In DNA, the CDR3 is TGTGCCAGCAGTGCTCGGGGGGCAGAGACCCAGTACTTC. Encoded protein: CASSARGAETQYF.

This clonotype was counted at least ten times. The rearrangement links TRBV7-6 to TRBJ2-7; maybe TRBD2 (6 bases). Trimming removed 6 bases from V and 3 bases from J, with 24 bases in between. This CDR3 is built from 17 residues. From germline, CDR1 is SGHVS and CDR2 FNYEAQ. The CDR3 sequence: CASRPGRWKEGRYEQYF. For the CDR3, the DNA is TGTGCCAGCAGGCCGGGACGGTGGAAGGAGGGGCGCTACGAGCAGTACTTC.

At least ten counts were recorded for this clonotype. As DNA, the CDR3 is TGCAGCGTTGAAGATTCAGCCTACGAGCAGTACTTC. Translation gives CSVEDSAYEQYF. The rearrangement links TRBV29-1 to TRBJ2-7; D ambiguous. Germline V gene lookup returns CDR1 SQVTM and CDR2 ANQGSEA. The V gene lost 0 bases and the J gene lost 2 bases, with 5 bases spanning the gap. This CDR3 has 12 amino acids.

This clonotype is a singleton in its sample. The junction differs from germline at one of its ends, possibly a read error. V is TRBV6-1 and J is TRBJ1-1; D is ambiguous. This CDR3 comprises 15 residues. The germline V gene encodes CDR1 MNHNS and CDR2 SASEGT. CDR3 nucleotide sequence: TGTGCCAGCAGTGGAAAGGCCCCTAGGAACACTGATGCTTTCTTT. This sequence encodes CASSGKAPRNTDAFF.

In its sample, this clonotype was seen many times. The chain employs TRBV12-3 or TRBV12-4 and TRBJ2-5; 9 bases fit TRBD2. This CDR3 has 17 amino acids. After removal of 0 bases from V and 2 bases from J, the junction contained 7 bases not matched to a gene. The chain's CDR3 is CASSLAPTSGSQETQYF. CDR3 bases: TGTGCCAGCAGTTTAGCGCCCACTAGCGGGTCACAAGAGACCCAGTACTTC.

A note on this clonotype: A much larger clone lies a single base off, so this may be a read error. Because it lacks the conserved phenylalanine or tryptophan at the end, this CDR3 is likely a read error. The V and J genes are TRBV6-1 and TRBJ2-2; 9 positions match TRBD1. Germline CDR1 is MNHNS and CDR2 is SASEGT. V lost 2 bases to trimming and J lost 7 bases; unmatched junction nucleotides: 5. The CDR3 runs 15 residues. CDR3 amino acids: CASSERTGANGELFV. CDR3 sequence (DNA): TGTGCCAGCAGTGAACGGACAGGGGCGAACGGGGAGCTGTTTGTT.

This clonotype was counted ten times or more. This sequence joins TRBV30 and TRBJ1-2; possibly TRBD1 for D (5 bases). CDR1 is GTSNPN, CDR2 SVGIG, per germline (reference sequence). The CDR3 runs to 14 residues. V lost 0 bases, J lost 4 bases, and 12 bases lay in between. CDR3 sequence (DNA): TGTGCCTGGAGTGTGGGGGGAAGTGGCTATGGCTACACCTTC. Translating gives CAWSVGGSGYGYTF.

The chain combines TRBV2 with TRBJ2-2, with D uncertain. V was cut by 6 bases and J by 6 bases, with 11 bases left in between. From germline, CDR1 is SNHLY and CDR2 FYNNEI. The CDR3 sequence is 13 residues long. The CDR3 DNA reads TGTGCCAGCAGAGAACAAGGAGCCGGGGAGCTGTTTTTT. Translating it yields CASREQGAGELFF.

There are many counts of this clonotype. This chain links TRBV28 with TRBJ1-1; D is possibly TRBD1 (6 bases). V was clipped by 4 bases and J by 7 bases, with 10 bases between them. Germline V CDR1 and CDR2: MDHEN, SYDVKM. The CDR3 contains 12 residues. DNA of the CDR3: TGTGCCAGCAGTTACGACAGGAATGAAGCTTTCTTT. It yields the protein CASSYDRNEAFF. Filled out from reference TRBV28 and TRBJ1-1, the complete variable domain reads DVKVTQSSRYLVKRTGEKVFLECVQDMDHENMFWYRQDPGLGLRLIYFSYDVKMKEKGDIPEGYSVSREKKERFSLILESASTNQTSMYLCASSYDRNEAFFGQGTRLTVV.

Turning to this clonotype: A much bigger clone sits one base away, suggesting this may be a read error. The chain employs TRBV7-9 and TRBJ1-2, with D maybe TRBD1 (5 bases). Germline V gene sequence: CDR1 SEHNR, CDR2 FQNEAQ (reference sequence). This CDR3 comprises 13 residues. CDR3 protein: CASSPGLNYDYTF. DNA for the CDR3: TGTGCCAGCAGCCCGGGACTTAACTATGACTACACCTTC. The whole variable domain, remainder taken from reference TRBV7-9 and TRBJ1-2, is DTGVSQNPRHKITKRGQNVTFRCDPISEHNRLYWYRQTLGQGPEFLTYFQNEAQLEKSRLLSDRFSAERPKGSFSTLEIQRTEQGDSAMYLCASSPGLNYDYTFGSGTRLTVV.

The table lists this clonotype with many counts. This rearrangement joins TRBV6-1 to TRBJ2-7; 7 nucleotides match TRBD1. The CDR3 covers 15 residues. V lost 7 bases, J lost 7 bases, and 16 bases stayed unmatched. Germline loops: CDR1 MNHNS, CDR2 SASEGT. The DNA of the CDR3 is TGTGCCAGCAAACCCGGGGACAGCCTCCGCCAAGAGCAGTACTTC. It specifies CASKPGDSLRQEQYF.

This clonotype was picked up a small number of times. The V gene is TRBV28, the J gene TRBJ2-5; 7 bases map to TRBD2. Germline V gene data show CDR1 as MDHEN and CDR2 as SYDVKM. V shed 5 bases, J shed 2 bases, and the junction held 5 bases outside the gene matches. The CDR3 has 14 amino acids. CDR3 region: CASSPSGVQETQYF. In nucleotides, the CDR3 is TGTGCCAGCAGTCCAAGCGGGGTACAAGAGACCCAGTACTTC.

This clonotype was counted many times. V usage is TRBV12-3 or TRBV12-4 and J usage is TRBJ1-5; D unclear. With 0 bases removed from V and 4 bases from J, the gap between germline ends came to 10 bases. The CDR3 spans 15 residues. Here the CDR3 DNA reads TGTGCCAGCAGTTTAGCAGGGAGAAGAAATCAGCCCCAGCATTTT. It yields the protein CASSLAGRRNQPQHF.

This clonotype was counted a few times. V and J are TRBV5-1 and TRBJ1-1, with unresolved D. V lost 1 base and J lost 0, with 10 bases in between. This CDR3 is 15 amino acids long. Germline V lookup: CDR1 SGHRS, CDR2 YFSETQ. CDR3 in DNA: TGCGCCAGCAGCTTGAGTATCGGGATGAACACTGAAGCTTTCTTT. Its translation: CASSLSIGMNTEAFF.

This clonotype was counted many times. This chain joins TRBV27 and TRBJ2-4; 15 bases agree with TRBD2. The length of the CDR3 is 17 residues. Germline CDR1 MNHEY, CDR2 SMNVEV (reference sequence). V shed 8 bases, J shed 14 bases, and the junction held 19 bases outside the gene matches. The CDR3 loop reads CASRGLAGGHLSFVKYF. The CDR3 DNA follows: TGTGCCAGCCGCGGACTAGCGGGAGGGCACCTAAGTTTTGTTAAGTACTTC.

There are a few counts of this clonotype. This rearrangement joins TRBV2 to TRBJ2-7, with D tentatively TRBD1 or TRBD2 (5 bases each). This CDR3 contains 15 residues. V shed 2 bases and J shed 3 bases, with 14 bases lying between them. Germline V CDR1 and CDR2: SNHLY, FYNNEI. This CDR3 reads CASSESGTVGYEQYF. CDR3 DNA sequence: TGTGCCAGCAGTGAATCAGGGACGGTAGGCTACGAGCAGTACTTC.

Many counts were recorded for this clonotype. This CDR3 is CASGLILAGVGAKNIQYF. The CDR3 nucleotides are TGTGCTAGTGGTTTGATCTTAGCGGGAGTGGGGGCCAAAAACATTCAGTACTTC. The chain recombines TRBV12-5 with TRBJ2-4; 9 nucleotides align to TRBD2. Germline V gene data show CDR1 as LGHNT and CDR2 as FRNRAP. Losses at the gene ends were 2 bases for V and 1 base for J; bases not matched to a gene: 9. The CDR3 is 18 residues long.

The table lists this clonotype with many counts. This chain connects TRBV4-1 to TRBJ2-7; 7 nucleotides agree with TRBD2. After removal of 0 bases from V and 2 bases from J, the junction contained 7 bases not matched to a gene. From germline, CDR1 is MGHRA and CDR2 YSYEKL. The CDR3 is 16 residues long. This CDR3 reads CASSQDSGLTPYEQYF. CDR3 sequence (DNA): TGCGCCAGCAGCCAAGATAGCGGGCTCACCCCCTACGAGCAGTACTTC.

This clonotype was counted ten times or more. The chain employs TRBV10-3 and TRBJ1-3; 7 bases line up with TRBD1. Germline V lookup: CDR1 ENHRY, CDR2 SYGVKD. The CDR3 is 15 residues long. V dropped 5 bases and J dropped 3; count of bases not matched to a gene: 7. The CDR3 region is CAISPKAGGGNTIYF. In nucleotides, the CDR3 is TGTGCCATCAGTCCTAAAGCAGGGGGTGGAAACACCATATATTTT.

This clonotype was counted at least ten times. A much larger clone lies a single base off, so this may be a read error. The CDR3 coding sequence is TGTGCCAGCATGATAGCGAGCCAAGAGACCCAGTACTTC. This encodes CASMIASQETQYF. The rearrangement links TRBV6-1 to TRBJ2-5; possibly TRBD2 for D (5 bases). Trimming cost V 7 bases and J 1 base, with 10 bases left between them. There are 13 residues in the CDR3. From germline, CDR1 is MNHNS and CDR2 SASEGT.